This T cell receptor beta chain was sequenced during a study of shared clonotypes between healthy human individuals (dated by TCRdb to 2018 to 2021). About the full investigation: The cohort comprised a couple of women and a few men aged 18 to 49 years. For each donor, CD4 naive and CD4 memory were each run on three plates, CD8 naive on two plates, and CD8 memory on one plate. Blood TCR repertoires of about 5 healthy adults were deeply sequenced to estimate repertoire size and the extent of clonotype sharing between individuals. To increase sequencing depth and limit assay-specific biases, different laboratories used diverse techniques to prepare libraries and sequence TCR repertoires. Per donor, leukapheresis produced somewhere between about 0.9 and 10 billion PBMCs. Overall results and qualifications from the work: The genetic and exposure-history diversity represented was limited by the small number of donors. Compared with non-shared clonotypes, clonotypes shared by all four sorted-subset donors had higher generation probabilities. About 5% of naive CD4, roughly 3.6% of naive CD8, approximately 2.2% of memory CD4, and less than 0.45% of memory CD8 clonotypes were shared across a few donors. Incomplete sequencing was indicated by rarefaction of sorted-subset datasets, despite the large sequencing depth. Larger estimated clonotype richness was generally found for naive subsets than for memory subsets. Sampling was restricted to blood, and TCR repertoires in tissue are likely to differ from TCR repertoires in blood. Based on pairwise subsampling, the degree of clonotype sharing among donors was expected to be affected by sequencing depth.

Using the deep immunoSEQ assay, multiplex PCR amplified TCR CDR3 regions from genomic DNA. For each cell subset, the extracted genomic DNA was distributed evenly across all wells of several immunoSEQ 96-well plates, and each plate served as one replicate. For sorted subsets, around 200 ng genomic DNA, equal to approximately 30,000 T cell genomes, was loaded into each replicate PCR. The purified libraries were quantified using a Qubit 3.0 fluorometer, sized with a Bioanalyzer 2100, and then quantified again using the KAPA Library Quantification kit. Every immunoSEQ 96-well plate was sequenced on a separate single-read 150-cycle Illumina NextSeq 550 flow cell. The study's processing was this. Because only junctional sequences without quality scores were contained in the immunoSEQ output, filtering matching that applied to full-length reads could not be performed. To assign V/J genes and CDR3, sequences were annotated against IMGT germline references using PyIR, a Python wrapper for IgBLAST v1.9. Reads were filtered out if the reads had weak V/J assignments (E-value above 1e-6), no CDR3, stop codons, out-of-frame junctions, or ambiguous translated residues. V3J clonotypes were defined by identical inferred V gene, J gene, and CDR3 amino acid sequence. Percentage overlap between repertoires was calculated by dividing the number of shared unique clonotypes by the size of the smaller repertoire. Repertoire richness was assessed with RTK rarefaction, the Chao1 estimator, and Recon v2.1 estimates of unobserved clonotypes. OLGA was used to compute generation probabilities for all TCRbeta clonotypes that the gDNA method yielded from several donors. TCRdb obtained this table from immuneACCESS and retained in-frame rearrangements with V and J assigned. These tables miss some clones; where compared with another copy, unresolved V genes account for less than half of the shortfall, and the remainder is unexplained. D and trimming were read from the DNA, whereas the V and J calls and clone size are those reported in that table. Within this sample are a few million clones, with roughly 92% of them counted one time only. The ten largest clones take up 0.37% of the sample.

The germline V gene provides CDR1 MGHRA and CDR2 YSYEKL. Germline trimming: 0 bases from V, 4 bases from J; junction bases outside gene matches: 2. From cysteine to phenylalanine, the CDR3 is 14 amino acids long. Only CDR3 DNA is held: 42 bases, read in frame from base 1. A remark on this clone: What antigen it recognizes has not been identified. Base qualities are not recorded, but no much larger clone differs from it by a single base. The same CDR3 arises from other DNA sequences in this sample as well.

The donors were healthy, HIV-negative adults who had no recently reported acute infections or vaccinations. Every donor was a Caucasian adult living in Nashville, Tennessee, USA. CD4+ T cells were enriched through magnetic negative selection, after which naive cells were positively selected on CD45RA and the remaining negative fraction served as the memory subset. Blood was obtained by leukapheresis, after which PBMCs were separated by Ficoll-Histopaque density gradient centrifugation and cryopreserved in liquid nitrogen vapor phase. Analytical flow cytometry was used to check the purity and quantity of each magnetically sorted T cell population. Genomic DNA was isolated from each sorted fraction and quantified by UV absorbance on a Nanodrop 2000c.

Here the chain combines TRBV4-1 and TRBJ1-2; 7 bases in the middle match TRBD1. The sequence came from a man younger than 35 in good health. Some clones in this sample may be carry-over from other donors' samples. What was sequenced was naive CD4+ T cells from PBMCs. The cell subset or site tag for this specimen amounts to: CD45RA+ positively selected. The nucleotide sequence reads as follows: TGCGCCAGCAGCCAAGAGCAGGGGGGCTATGGCTACACCTTC. Protein translation: CASSQEQGGYGYTF.